The 26 T cell receptor beta chains in this list originate from one sample, sequenced in a study of cytomegalovirus exposure and HLA in healthy donors. In the PCR, 60 Vbeta and 13 Jbeta primers were used. The assay was immunoSEQ multiplex PCR, and TCRdb's table has in-frame clones only and misses some. The sample has around 99,000 clones, less than 80% seen once. Sequencing used PBMCs. These receptors were collected from a man aged 25-40 years in good health and CMV-seronegative.

The genes are TRBV28 and TRBJ1-1, with D unclear. The CDR3 runs to 11 residues. V dropped 6 bases and J dropped 6 bases, with 8 bases sitting between them. Looked up from germline, CDR1 is MDHEN and CDR2 is SYDVKM. CDR3 nucleotides: TGTGCCAGCAGCCCTCAGGCTGAAGCTTTCTTT. This codes for CASSPQAEAFF.

This chain connects TRBV7-3 to TRBJ2-1; D is unclear. The CDR3 is 15 residues long. The V gene lost 2 bases and the J gene lost 1 base, with 9 bases spanning the gap. Per the germline V gene, CDR1 is SGHTA and CDR2 is FQGTGA. The CDR3 sequence: CASSLAGTSYNEQFF. The DNA of the CDR3 is TGTGCCAGCAGCTTAGCAGGTACATCCTACAATGAGCAGTTCTTC.

The gene calls are TRBV5-4 and TRBJ2-1, with D perhaps TRBD1 (6 bases). Germline V lookup: CDR1 SGHNT, CDR2 YYREEE (reference sequence). Trimming removed 4 bases at V and 12 bases at J, with 20 bases between. The CDR3 covers 14 residues. In DNA form, the CDR3 reads TGTGCCAGCAGCACCCAAGCCGGGACACCGCTGCAGTTCTTC. Translating gives CASSTQAGTPLQFF.

This chain connects TRBV2 to TRBJ1-2; maybe TRBD1 (5 bases). Per the germline V gene, CDR1 is SNHLY and CDR2 is FYNNEI. This CDR3 comprises 15 residues. Trimming cost V 2 bases and J 1 base, with 11 bases left between them. The CDR3 spells CASSERQGFNYGYTF. As DNA, the CDR3 is TGTGCCAGCAGTGAAAGGCAGGGTTTTAACTATGGCTACACCTTC.

Remarks on this clone: Distinct nucleotide sequences in the sample also encode this CDR3. The chain employs TRBV5-1 and TRBJ1-3; tentative D call: TRBD1 (5 bases). V shed 2 bases and J shed 2 bases, with 8 bases lying between them. Per germline, CDR1 SGHRS and CDR2 YFSETQ. The CDR3 is made up of 14 amino acids. The DNA for the CDR3 is TGCGCCAGCAGCTTAACAGGCACTGGAAACACCATATATTTT. Translating it yields CASSLTGTGNTIYF.

This rearrangement joins TRBV7-3 to TRBJ1-4; 7 nucleotides agree with TRBD1. The CDR3 loop spans 15 amino acids. V shed 0 bases and J 5 bases; nucleotides not matched to a gene: 3. Per germline, CDR1 SGHTA and CDR2 FQGTGA. CDR3 region: CASSLTPTGNEKLFF. The CDR3 region has the DNA TGTGCCAGCAGCTTAACCCCGACAGGGAATGAAAAACTGTTTTTT.

There are a few counts of this clone. The chain uses TRBV28 and TRBJ2-5; 7 nucleotides align to TRBD1. From germline, CDR1 is MDHEN and CDR2 SYDVKM. The CDR3 has 16 amino acids. The V and J ends lost 6 bases and 3 bases, in that order; junction bases with no gene match: 13. The CDR3 DNA reads as TGTGCCAGCAGCCAGATCCCCGGACAGGCAAAAGAGACCCAGTACTTC. This gives the protein CASSQIPGQAKETQYF. The full variable domain, completed using reference TRBV28 and TRBJ2-5, is DVKVTQSSRYLVKRTGEKVFLECVQDMDHENMFWYRQDPGLGLRLIYFSYDVKMKEKGDIPEGYSVSREKKERFSLILESASTNQTSMYLCASSQIPGQAKETQYFGPGTRLLVL.

To note about this clone: In the same sample, other DNA sequences code for this CDR3. The chain links TRBV5-1 to TRBJ2-5; 11 bases map to TRBD2. V lost 0 bases, J lost 2 bases, and 3 bases stayed unmatched. The CDR3 sequence is 16 residues long. Germline-derived CDR1 and CDR2 are SGHRS and YFSETQ. The CDR3 region is CASSLGLAGGQETQYF. The CDR3 DNA follows: TGCGCCAGCAGCTTGGGCTTAGCGGGAGGGCAAGAGACCCAGTACTTC.

A word on this clone: One end of the junction is discordant with germline, which a read error may explain. V and J are TRBV7-9 and TRBJ2-6; TRBD1 might be the D (6 bases). Germline CDR1 is SEHNR and CDR2 is FQNEAQ (reference sequence). The CDR3 contains 14 residues. The CDR3 reads CSSSLGTGANVLTF. The CDR3 nucleotides read TGTTCCAGCAGCTTAGGGACAGGGGCCAACGTCCTGACTTTC.

The chain combines TRBV6-5 with TRBJ1-2; 8 nucleotides align to TRBD1. Trimming took 6 bases from V and 4 from J; bases not matched to a gene: 4. Germline lookup yields CDR1 MNHEY and CDR2 SVGAGI. The CDR3 sequence is 13 residues long. The CDR3 nucleotides are TGTGCCAGCAGCCCCGGGACAGGCTATGGCTACACCTTC. The encoded protein is CASSPGTGYGYTF.

This chain links TRBV7-8 with TRBJ1-1; D gene uncertain. Per germline, CDR1 SGHVS and CDR2 FQNEAQ. This CDR3 has 15 amino acids. V lost 3 bases and J lost 1, with 12 bases in between. The CDR3 DNA sequence: TGTGCCAGCAGCTTGGGCCCGATCAAGAACACTGAAGCTTTCTTT. Translating it yields CASSLGPIKNTEAFF.

This clone was detected only once. The chain has TRBV7-3 and TRBJ2-2; 12 nucleotides line up with TRBD1. J was trimmed by 5 bases and V by 0 bases; bases with no gene match: 13. The CDR3 totals 20 residues. The germline CDR1 and CDR2 sequences are SGHTA and FQGTGA. The CDR3 nucleotides are TGTGCCAGCAGCTTAACGCCCAACCGGGACAGGGGGCCCCCAACCGGGGAGCTGTTTTTT. Amino acid sequence: CASSLTPNRDRGPPTGELFF.

This clone was seen only once. The V call is TRBV28, the J call TRBJ2-1; 11 bases align to TRBD1. The CDR3 loop spans 14 amino acids. In germline, CDR1 is MDHEN, CDR2 SYDVKM. V gave up 5 bases and J gave up 8 bases; unmatched junction bases: 5. DNA of the CDR3: TGTGCCAGCAGTACCGGGACAGGGGGGGATGAGCAGTTCTTC. Translated, it gives CASSTGTGGDEQFF.

The chain couples TRBV7-6 to TRBJ2-1; D perhaps matches TRBD2 (6 bases). Germline loops: CDR1 SGHVS, CDR2 FNYEAQ. Trimming removed 2 bases from V and 6 bases from J, with 11 bases in between. The CDR3 is made up of 14 amino acids. The CDR3 loop reads CASSLTGVVNEQFF. The CDR3 DNA sequence: TGTGCCAGCAGCTTAACGGGAGTGGTCAATGAGCAGTTCTTC.

This clone showed up just once. V is TRBV11-2 and J is TRBJ2-7; D remains unclear. V was shortened by 1 base and J by 2 bases, with 9 bases between the two germline ends. Germline V gives CDR1 SGHAT, CDR2 FQNNGV. The CDR3 totals 14 residues. The CDR3 loop reads CASSLGSKTYEQYF. The CDR3 nucleotides read TGTGCCAGCAGCTTAGGTTCTAAAACCTACGAGCAGTACTTC.

The chain is built from TRBV5-8 and TRBJ2-1; the match to TRBD2 covers 8 bases. The V gene end was trimmed by 0 bases and the J gene end by 7 bases; junction bases not matched to a gene: 3. Per germline, CDR1 SGHTS and CDR2 YDEGEE. The CDR3 has 14 amino acids. CDR3 protein: CASSLGGGSNEQFF. The CDR3, as DNA: TGTGCCAGCAGCTTGGGCGGGGGGAGTAATGAGCAGTTCTTC.

This chain links TRBV7-9 with TRBJ2-1; TRBD2 matches at 10 bases. The CDR3 length is 14 residues. The germline gives CDR1 SEHNR, CDR2 FQNEAQ (reference sequence). V dropped 2 bases and J dropped 5; count of bases not matched to a gene: 0. Written as DNA, the CDR3 is TGTGCCAGCAGCTTACTAGCGGGAGACAATGAGCAGTTCTTC. Its protein is CASSLLAGDNEQFF.

The DNA for the CDR3 is TGTGCCAGCAGATTGACAGGGAGTCGAGATACGCAGTATTTT. It specifies CASRLTGSRDTQYF. The chain couples TRBV6-5 to TRBJ2-3; 7 bases match TRBD1. The V and J ends lost 6 bases and 5 bases, in that order; junction bases with no gene match: 8. CDR3 length: 14 amino acids. The germline gives CDR1 MNHEY, CDR2 SVGAGI.

V is TRBV5-6 and J is TRBJ2-7; D is possibly TRBD1 (5 bases). Germline V gives CDR1 SGHDT, CDR2 YYEEEE. The CDR3 extends over 15 amino acids. V was trimmed by 0 bases and J by 3 bases, leaving 13 bases between them. The CDR3 protein is CASSLAAGIRYEQYF. For the CDR3, the DNA is TGTGCCAGCAGCTTGGCGGCAGGGATCCGCTACGAGCAGTACTTC.

The rearrangement joins TRBV18 to TRBJ1-4; D unclear. CDR1 is KGHSH, CDR2 LQKENI, per germline. CDR3 length: 15 amino acids. The V end was cut by 2 bases, the J end by 2 bases, with 9 bases between. The CDR3 DNA follows: TGTGCCAGCTCACCATTGATGGAGACTAATGAAAAACTGTTTTTT. Amino acids: CASSPLMETNEKLFF. Full variable domain (outside the CDR3, taken from reference TRBV18 and TRBJ1-4): NAGVMQNPRHLVRRRGQEARLRCSPMKGHSHVYWYRQLPEEGLKFMVYLQKENIIDESGMPKERFSAEFPKEGPSILRIQQVVRGDSAAYFCASSPLMETNEKLFFGSGTQLSVL.

This clone was detected only a few times. The rearrangement links TRBV2 to TRBJ1-1; 7 nucleotides match TRBD1. This CDR3 contains 15 residues. Per the germline V gene, CDR1 is SNHLY and CDR2 is FYNNEI. Trimming at V came to 7 bases and at J to 1 base, leaving 9 bases not matched to a gene. CDR3 in amino acids: CASNRQGEGNTEAFF. CDR3 sequence (DNA): TGTGCCAGCAATAGACAGGGCGAAGGGAACACTGAAGCTTTCTTT. The full variable domain, completed using reference TRBV2 and TRBJ1-1, is EPEVTQTPSHQVTQMGQEVILRCVPISNHLYFYWYRQILGQKVEFLVSFYNNEISEKSEIFDDQFSVERPDGSNFTLKIRSTKLEDSAMYFCASNRQGEGNTEAFFGQGTRLTVV.

V gene TRBV6-5 combines with J gene TRBJ1-2; D is uncertain. Trimming removed 0 bases at V and 2 bases at J, with 10 bases between. The germline V gene has CDR1 MNHEY and CDR2 SVGAGI. CDR3 length equals 15 residues. In DNA form, the CDR3 reads TGTGCCAGCAGTTACTCCGGAGGCGTGAACTATGGCTACACCTTC. This codes for CASSYSGGVNYGYTF.

The V and J genes are TRBV9 and TRBJ2-2; weak D call: TRBD1 (5 bases). Trimming took off 2 bases at V and 1 base at J, with 6 bases between the two ends. Germline loops: CDR1 SGDLS, CDR2 YYNGEE. This CDR3 has 14 residues. The CDR3 is CASSVDRNTGELFF. The DNA for the CDR3 is TGTGCCAGCAGCGTCGACAGGAACACCGGGGAGCTGTTTTTT.

This clone was picked up a small number of times. Other nucleotide sequences in the sample specify the same CDR3. The chain carries TRBV5-1 and TRBJ2-5; tentative D call: TRBD1 (5 bases). The germline V and J ends were trimmed by 1 base and 1 base, with 5 bases remaining between them. Germline V gives CDR1 SGHRS, CDR2 YFSETQ. The length of the CDR3 is 13 residues. CDR3 region: CASSLQGQETQYF. CDR3 sequence (DNA): TGCGCCAGCAGCTTGCAGGGCCAAGAGACCCAGTACTTC.

This clone was seen a single time. V gene TRBV18 combines with J gene TRBJ2-5; TRBD2 is a possible D gene (5 bases). The germline V gene encodes CDR1 KGHSH and CDR2 LQKENI. Trimming cost V 5 bases and J 5 bases, with 9 bases left between them. CDR3 length equals 12 residues. CDR3 sequence (DNA): TGTGCCAGCTCAGCCGGGGTGGAGACCCAGTACTTC. Protein product: CASSAGVETQYF.

The chain links TRBV7-8 to TRBJ2-7; 10 bases are shared with TRBD1. The CDR3 contains 15 residues. Germline loops: CDR1 SGHVS, CDR2 FQNEAQ. V gave up 5 bases and J gave up 0 bases; unmatched junction bases: 4. CDR3 bases: TGTGCCAGCAGCACCGACAGGGGGCTCTCCTACGAGCAGTACTTC. As protein: CASSTDRGLSYEQYF. The full variable domain, its missing parts supplied by reference TRBV7-8 and TRBJ2-7, is GAGVSQSPRYKVAKRGQDVALRCDPISGHVSLFWYQQALGQGPEFLTYFQNEAQLDKSGLPSDRFFAERPEGSVSTLKIQRTQQEDSAVYLCASSTDRGLSYEQYFGPGTRLTVT.